The sequence of this T cell receptor (beta chain) was determined in a study of T cells in Graves' hyperthyroidism and ophthalmopathy. Trimming removed 1 base from V and 1 base from J, with 9 bases in between. The CDR3 totals 15 residues. The germline CDR1 and CDR2 sequences are MGHRA and YSYEKL. Amplified TCR beta CDR3 regions derived from RNA transcripts. HTBI primers drove first-round RT-PCR of the TCR CDR3. TCRdb processed the multiplex PCR reads anew with MiXCR; each CDR3 protein has one entry. The sample shows about 570,000 distinct CDR3 sequences, about 14% of them seen only once. This clonotype was seen repeatedly, ten times or more.

The sequenced sample was blood. This chain links TRBV4-1 with TRBJ2-3, with D perhaps TRBD1 (6 bases). The sequence was collected from a woman aged 40 to 50 with Graves' hyperthyroidism. This CDR3 reads CASSQAQGGTDTQYF. The CDR3 DNA follows: TGCGCCAGCAGCCAAGCACAGGGAGGCACAGATACGCAGTATTTT.